Shown below are 3 T cell receptor beta chains from a single sample sequenced in a study of blood T cell repertoires in COVID-19. Sequenced by immunoSEQ multiplex PCR; TCRdb stores in-frame clones only, minus some. The top ten hold less than 8% of the sample, which has about 200,000 clones, about 84% seen once. Sequenced input: PBMCs or T cells enriched from blood (not recorded which). These receptors were taken from a woman aged 40 to 55 with acute COVID-19.

The chain carries TRBV27 and TRBJ1-5; D gene uncertain. Per germline, CDR1 MNHEY and CDR2 SMNVEV (reference sequence). V lost 6 bases and J lost 2, with 29 bases in between. This CDR3 is 20 amino acids long. Here the CDR3 DNA reads TGTGCCAGCAGCCGAACTGCGGAGCGATTTAACTTCGGTGGCAATCAGCCCCAGCATTTT. Translation gives CASSRTAERFNFGGNQPQHF.

Here the CDR3 DNA reads TGTGCCAGCGGTGGGGGGCCTTATCAGCCCCAGCATTTT. Translated: CASGGGPYQPQHF. The V call is TRBV2, the J call TRBJ1-5; weak D call: TRBD1 (6 bases). Germline-derived CDR1 and CDR2 are SNHLY and FYNNEI. V was pared by 8 bases and J by 5 bases, with 13 bases between. This CDR3 is built from 13 residues.

This clone was observed a few times. The chain couples TRBV5-1 to TRBJ2-7, with a possible D match to TRBD1 (6 bases). CDR3 size: 13 residues. CDR1 and CDR2 from the germline V gene are SGHRS and YFSETQ. V was trimmed by 5 bases and J by 5 bases, leaving 14 bases between them. The CDR3 DNA follows: TGCGCCAGCAGTTCCCAGGGGCTCAACGAGCAGTACTTC. Protein product: CASSSQGLNEQYF.